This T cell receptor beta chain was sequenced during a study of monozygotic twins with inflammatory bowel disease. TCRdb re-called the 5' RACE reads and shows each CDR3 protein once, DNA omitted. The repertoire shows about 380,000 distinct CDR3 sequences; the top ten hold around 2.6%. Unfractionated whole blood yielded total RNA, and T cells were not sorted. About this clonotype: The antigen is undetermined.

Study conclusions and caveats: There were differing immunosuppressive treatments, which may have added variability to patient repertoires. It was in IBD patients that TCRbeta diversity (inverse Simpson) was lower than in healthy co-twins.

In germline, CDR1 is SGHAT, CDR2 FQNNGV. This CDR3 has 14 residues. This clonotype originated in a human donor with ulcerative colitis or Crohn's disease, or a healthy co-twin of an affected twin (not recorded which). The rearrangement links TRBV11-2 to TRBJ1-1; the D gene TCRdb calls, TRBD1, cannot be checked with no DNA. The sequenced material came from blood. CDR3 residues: CASNRQAMNTEAFF.